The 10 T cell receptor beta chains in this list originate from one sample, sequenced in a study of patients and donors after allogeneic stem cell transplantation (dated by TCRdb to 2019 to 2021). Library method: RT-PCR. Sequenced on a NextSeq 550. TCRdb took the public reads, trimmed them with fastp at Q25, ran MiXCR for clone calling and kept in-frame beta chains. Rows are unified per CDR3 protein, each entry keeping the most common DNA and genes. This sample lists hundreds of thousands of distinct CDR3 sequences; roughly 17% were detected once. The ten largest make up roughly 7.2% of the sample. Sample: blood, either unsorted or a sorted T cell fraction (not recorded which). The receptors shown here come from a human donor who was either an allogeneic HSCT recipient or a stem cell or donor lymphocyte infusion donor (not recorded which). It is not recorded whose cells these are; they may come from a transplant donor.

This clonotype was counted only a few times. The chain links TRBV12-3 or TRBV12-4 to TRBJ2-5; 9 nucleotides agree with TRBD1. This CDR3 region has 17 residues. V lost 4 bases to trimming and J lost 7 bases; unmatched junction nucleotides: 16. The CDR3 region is CASSSSGTGFTLRTQYF. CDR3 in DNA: TGTGCCAGCAGTTCATCCGGGACAGGGTTCACCTTGCGGACCCAGTACTTC.

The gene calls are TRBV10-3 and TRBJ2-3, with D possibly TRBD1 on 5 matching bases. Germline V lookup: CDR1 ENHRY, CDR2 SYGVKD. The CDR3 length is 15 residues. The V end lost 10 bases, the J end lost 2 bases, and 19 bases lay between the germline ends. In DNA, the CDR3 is TGTGCCAGCCAAGGGGCAGGAACCGTCACAGATACGCAGTATTTT. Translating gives CASQGAGTVTDTQYF.

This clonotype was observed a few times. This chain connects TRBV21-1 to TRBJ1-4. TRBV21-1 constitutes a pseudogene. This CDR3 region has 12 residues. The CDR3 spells CASSKVYEKLFF. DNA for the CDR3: TGTGCCAGCAGCAAAGTGTATGAAAAACTGTTTTTT.

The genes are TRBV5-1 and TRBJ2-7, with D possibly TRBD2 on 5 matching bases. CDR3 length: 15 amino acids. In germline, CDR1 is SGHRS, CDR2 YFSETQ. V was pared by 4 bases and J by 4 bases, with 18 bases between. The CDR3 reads CASSEGSEVGYEQYF. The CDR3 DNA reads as TGCGCCAGCAGCGAAGGGAGTGAGGTGGGGTACGAGCAGTACTTC.

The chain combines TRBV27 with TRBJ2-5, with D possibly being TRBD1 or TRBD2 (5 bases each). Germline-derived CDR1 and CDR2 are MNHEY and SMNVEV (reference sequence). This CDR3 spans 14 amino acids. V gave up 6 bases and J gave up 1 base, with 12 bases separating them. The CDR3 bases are TGTGCCAGCAGCCGGGGACGCCCCCAAGAGACCCAGTACTTC. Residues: CASSRGRPQETQYF.

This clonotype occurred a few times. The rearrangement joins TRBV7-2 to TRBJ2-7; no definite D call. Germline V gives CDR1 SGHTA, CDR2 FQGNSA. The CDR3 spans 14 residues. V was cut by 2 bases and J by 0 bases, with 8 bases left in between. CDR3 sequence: CASSLNGISYEQYF. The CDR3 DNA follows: TGTGCCAGCAGCTTAAATGGGATCTCCTACGAGCAGTACTTC. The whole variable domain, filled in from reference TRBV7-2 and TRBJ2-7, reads GAGVSQSPSNKVTEKGKDVELRCDPISGHTALYWYRQSLGQGLEFLIYFQGNSAPDKSGLPSDRFSAERTGGSVSTLTIQRTQQEDSAVYLCASSLNGISYEQYFGPGTRLTVT.

CDR3 residues: CASSLRVPYSFQETQYF. CDR3 nucleotide sequence: TGTGCCAGCAGCCTCAGGGTTCCTTACTCTTTCCAAGAGACCCAGTACTTC. The J gene is TRBJ2-5, the V gene TRBV7-2; D perhaps matches TRBD1 (5 bases). The V gene's germline CDR1 is SGHTA and CDR2 FQGNSA. The CDR3 is made up of 17 amino acids. Trimming shortened V by 5 bases and J by 1 base, and 20 bases separated the two germline ends.

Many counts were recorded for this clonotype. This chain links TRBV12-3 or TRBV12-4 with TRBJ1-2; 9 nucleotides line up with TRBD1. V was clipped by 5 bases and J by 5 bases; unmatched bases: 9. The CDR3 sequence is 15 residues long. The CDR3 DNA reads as TGTGCCAGCAGTCGCTCCCCGGGACAGGGATATGGCTACACCTTC. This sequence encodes CASSRSPGQGYGYTF.

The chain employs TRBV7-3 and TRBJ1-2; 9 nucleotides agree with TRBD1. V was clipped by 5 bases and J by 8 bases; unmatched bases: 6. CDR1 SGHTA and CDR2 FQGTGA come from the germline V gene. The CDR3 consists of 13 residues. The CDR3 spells CASSLGTGQGYTF. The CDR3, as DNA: TGTGCCAGCAGCCTAGGGACAGGGCAAGGCTACACCTTC.

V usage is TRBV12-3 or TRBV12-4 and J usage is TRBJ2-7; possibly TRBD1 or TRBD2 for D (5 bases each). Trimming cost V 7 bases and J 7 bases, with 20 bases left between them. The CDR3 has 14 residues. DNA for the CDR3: TGTGCCAGCATACCGAGGGGACCGCGGGCGGAGCAGTACTTC. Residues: CASIPRGPRAEQYF.